Sequencing of this T cell receptor beta chain was carried out in a study of blood T cell repertoires in COVID-19. Assay used: immunoSEQ multiplex PCR; TCRdb lists only in-frame clones, some missing. The data contain more than 350,000 clones, roughly nine tenths of them singletons. Germline lookup yields CDR1 SGHDN and CDR2 FVKESK. The CDR3 extends over 15 amino acids. V lost 3 bases to trimming and J lost 0 bases, with 8 bases between them. The genes are TRBV14 and TRBJ2-2; the D is unclear. The sequence was obtained from a young woman with COVID-19, enrolled during active disease. Sequenced material: peripheral blood. The CDR3 nucleotides are TGTGCCAGCAGCCAGCAGTTCGCGAACACCGGGGAGCTGTTTTTT. Its translation: CASSQQFANTGELFF.